These 8 T cell receptor beta chains originate from one sample sequenced in a study of shared clonotypes between healthy human individuals. Assay used: immunoSEQ multiplex PCR; TCRdb lists only in-frame clones, some missing. The sample has more than 2 million clones, 90% to 96% seen once. Material: naive CD4+ T cells sorted from blood. Subset of the sample: CD45RA+ positively selected. These receptors all come from a man aged 18 to 30 in good health.

The V and J genes are TRBV4-1 and TRBJ1-4; no reliable D call. This CDR3 is 13 amino acids long. The germline CDR1 and CDR2 sequences are MGHRA and YSYEKL. V gave up 1 base and J gave up 7 bases, with 7 bases separating them. The CDR3, as DNA: TGCGCCAGCAGCCAAGCCCCCCCTGAAAAACTGTTTTTT. Amino acid sequence: CASSQAPPEKLFF.

This clone turned up a few times. V usage is TRBV13 and J usage is TRBJ2-7; 8 bases map to TRBD1. The CDR3 sequence is 14 residues long. V lost 3 bases and J lost 2; bases outside the gene matches: 3. Germline CDR1 and CDR2: PRHDT and FYEKMQ (reference sequence). CDR3 coding DNA: TGTGCCAGCAGCTTCCAGGGGGCCGCCTACGAGCAGTACTTC. Residues: CASSFQGAAYEQYF.

This chain joins TRBV7-6 and TRBJ1-2, with TRBD1 matching over 8 bases. The CDR3 runs 15 residues. The germline V gene encodes CDR1 SGHVS and CDR2 FNYEAQ. Trimming at V came to 5 bases and at J to 4 bases, leaving 9 bases not matched to a gene. As DNA, the CDR3 is TGTGCCAGCAGCCGAGGGCAGGGGGCAGGCTATGGCTACACCTTC. Translation gives CASSRGQGAGYGYTF.

This chain joins TRBV1 and TRBJ1-2; whether TRBD1, the table's D call, matches the DNA was not checked. TRBV1 is assigned pseudogene status. The CDR3 totals 15 residues. CDR3 residues: CTSSQDRGRDYGYTF. The DNA for the CDR3 is TGCACCAGCAGCCAGGACAGGGGGCGCGACTATGGCTACACCTTC.

This CDR3 is CASSSRDSRTDTQYF. DNA for the CDR3: TGTGCCAGCAGTAGCCGGGACAGCCGCACAGATACGCAGTATTTT. This chain connects TRBV6-5 to TRBJ2-3, with 7 bases fitting TRBD1. The CDR3 totals 15 residues. J was trimmed by 1 base and V by 5 bases; bases with no gene match: 6. Germline loops: CDR1 MNHEY, CDR2 SVGAGI.

The V call is TRBV2, the J call TRBJ1-5, with D perhaps matching TRBD1 (5 bases). The ends were cut back, 0 bases at V and 6 bases at J, with 15 bases in the middle. CDR3 length equals 16 residues. Germline CDR1 SNHLY, CDR2 FYNNEI. DNA for the CDR3: TGTGCCAGCAGTGAAGCAGTGGGGGTGAAAGGTCAGCCCCAGCATTTT. This translates into CASSEAVGVKGQPQHF.

To note about this clone: Other DNA sequences in the sample encode the same CDR3. CDR3 loop: CATSSRTDQETQYF. As DNA, the CDR3 is TGTGCCACCAGCAGCAGGACAGACCAAGAGACCCAGTACTTC. This chain connects TRBV15 to TRBJ2-5; tentative D call: TRBD1 (6 bases). The CDR3 runs to 14 residues. The germline gives CDR1 LNHNV, CDR2 YYDKDF (reference sequence). V gave up 3 bases and J gave up 0 bases, with 8 bases separating them.

The V gene is TRBV18, the J gene TRBJ2-1, with D perhaps matching TRBD2 (5 bases). This CDR3 region has 12 residues. Trimming stripped 8 bases from V and 8 bases from J, with 13 bases between. Germline V gene sequence: CDR1 KGHSH, CDR2 LQKENI. CDR3 nucleotide sequence: TGTGCCAGCGAGGGCTTCGGGGATGAGCAGTTCTTC. Encoded protein: CASEGFGDEQFF.